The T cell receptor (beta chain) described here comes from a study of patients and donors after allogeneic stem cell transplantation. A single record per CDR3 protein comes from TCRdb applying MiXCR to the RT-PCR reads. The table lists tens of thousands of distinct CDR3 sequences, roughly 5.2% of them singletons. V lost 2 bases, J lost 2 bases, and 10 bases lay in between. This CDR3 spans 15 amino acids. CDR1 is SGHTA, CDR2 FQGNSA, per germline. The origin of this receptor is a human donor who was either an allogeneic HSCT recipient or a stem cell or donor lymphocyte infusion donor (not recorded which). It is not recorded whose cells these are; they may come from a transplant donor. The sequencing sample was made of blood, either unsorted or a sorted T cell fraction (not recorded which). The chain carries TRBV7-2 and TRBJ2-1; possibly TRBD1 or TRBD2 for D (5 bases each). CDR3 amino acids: CASSLWDGTYNEQFF. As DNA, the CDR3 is TGTGCCAGCAGCTTATGGGACGGAACCTACAATGAGCAGTTCTTC.